This entry concerns a single T cell receptor (beta chain). No antigen is known for it. Per-base qualities were not stored, and no clone one base away is much larger. This sample is drawn from a study of CD8+ T cells in alopecia areata (dated by TCRdb to 2016 to 2018). For context, the study as a whole: To study T cell clonal expansion in alopecia areata, the researchers applied high-throughput TCRbeta sequencing to both the C3H/HeJ mouse model and human patients. In humans, TCRbeta sequencing was performed on scalp tissue and on sorted CD4+ and CD8+ peripheral blood T cells from healthy controls and from patients with patchy or totalis/universalis alopecia areata. Scalp clonality was compared among normal scalp (n=4), patchy alopecia areata scalp (n=8), and alopecia totalis/universalis scalp (n=8). RNA was obtained with the PAXgene miRNA kit for fixed scalp, the miRNeasy kit for PBMCs, and the RNeasy kit for mouse skin. immunoSEQ multiplex PCR using 35 Vbeta forward primers and 13 Jbeta reverse primers was used to amplify TCRbeta CDR3 regions.

CDR1 and CDR2 (MNHNS, SASEGT) derive from the germline V gene. The CDR3 contains 13 residues, cysteine and phenylalanine counted. The retained sequence is limited to the CDR3, 39 bases, with the frame set at the first base. V and J lose 6 bases and 5 bases, and a span of 10 bases separates them. Library prep was done by the immunoSEQ multiplex PCR assay. RNA was extracted from all samples and reverse transcribed into cDNA as template for TCR sequencing. SuperScript III was used to make first-strand cDNA, primed with a 2:1 mix of oligo-dT and random hexamers. A synthetic immune receptor repertoire was used to measure amplification bias, and any remaining bias was corrected computationally. The authors' pipeline ran thus. Raw reads were preprocessed to remove errors, and CDR3 was defined by IMGT conventions from the conserved cysteine to phenylalanine. Clonality was calculated as 1 minus Shannon entropy normalized by log2 of the number of productive unique TCRs. Whether scalp clones were CD4 or CD8 was inferred by matching scalp TCRbeta sequences against CD4 and CD8 repertoires sorted from blood. TCRdb took this table from immuneACCESS and kept in-frame rearrangements with V and J called. Such tables lack part of the clones; where checked against another copy, unresolved V genes explain under half of the gap, and the rest is unexplained. V, J and clone size are taken as reported in that table, and D and trimming were inferred from the DNA itself. The sample yields more than 90,000 clones; around 64% were counted once. The ten largest clonotypes hold 2.5% to 3% of the sample.

PBMCs were separated by density centrifugation and stained for CD3, CD4 and CD8, after which CD4+ and CD8+ T cells were sorted on a FACSAria. Scalp biopsies and blood samples were obtained from unaffected controls. Points the paper makes about the study in general: Shared TCR sequences between patients were less evident than in mice, which may be partly attributable to HLA diversity in the patient population. Scalp TCR repertoire analysis is complicated because resident alphabeta T cells in normal human skin are also sequenced, whereas mouse skin is dominated by gammadelta T cells. Compared with normal scalp, lesional scalp, particularly in alopecia totalis/universalis, had higher clonality and more expanded CD8+ clones, which suggests antigenic drive.

The chain links TRBV6-1 with TRBJ1-4, with no D gene named confidently. The sequence derives from a human donor in good health. The sequenced sample consisted of CD4+ T cells sorted from blood. The CDR3 is CASRAAQNEKLFF. The DNA sequence reads TGTGCCAGCAGAGCAGCGCAAAATGAAAAACTGTTTTTT.